The following is a T cell receptor beta chain sequence with its context. The antigen remains unidentified. This entry comes from a study of T cell repertoires in ileal Crohn's disease. Regarding the study as a whole: Every patient over 26.8% clonality showed endoscopic recurrence.

Trimming shortened V by 6 bases and J by 8 bases, and 8 bases separated the two germline ends. CDR3 length: 11 amino acids. The germline V gene encodes CDR1 MNHEY and CDR2 SVGAGI. Sequencing was performed with immunoSEQ multiplex PCR; in TCRdb, only in-frame clones are kept and a portion is missing. The sample shows roughly 13,000 clones, around 82% of them seen only once. The TCR sequence derives from an adult with Crohn's disease. Sequences were obtained from ileal tissue. V usage is TRBV6-5 and J usage is TRBJ1-3, with D perhaps TRBD1 (6 bases). For the CDR3, the DNA is TGTGCCAGCAGCGCAGGGGACACCATATATTTT. This encodes CASSAGDTIYF.